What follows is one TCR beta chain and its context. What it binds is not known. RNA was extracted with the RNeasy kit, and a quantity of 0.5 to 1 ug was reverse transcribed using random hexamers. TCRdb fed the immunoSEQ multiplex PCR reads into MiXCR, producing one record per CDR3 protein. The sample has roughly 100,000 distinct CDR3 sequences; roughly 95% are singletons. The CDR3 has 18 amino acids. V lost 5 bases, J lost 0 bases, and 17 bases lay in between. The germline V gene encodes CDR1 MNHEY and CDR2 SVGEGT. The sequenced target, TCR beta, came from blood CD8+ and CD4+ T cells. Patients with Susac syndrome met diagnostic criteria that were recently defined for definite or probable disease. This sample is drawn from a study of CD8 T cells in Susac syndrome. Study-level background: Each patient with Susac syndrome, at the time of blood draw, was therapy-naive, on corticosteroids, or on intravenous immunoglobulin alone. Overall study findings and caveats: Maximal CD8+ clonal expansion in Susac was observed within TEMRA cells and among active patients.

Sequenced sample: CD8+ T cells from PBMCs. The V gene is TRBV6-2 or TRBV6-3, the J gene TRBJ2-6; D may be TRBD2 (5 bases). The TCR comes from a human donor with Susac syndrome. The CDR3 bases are TGTGCCAGCAGTGAGGGTCCCAGTCGGGTCTCTGGGGCCAACGTCCTGACTTTC. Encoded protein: CASSEGPSRVSGANVLTF.